This T cell receptor beta chain derives from a study of T cells in Graves' hyperthyroidism and ophthalmopathy. This clonotype was recorded many times. Aged 18 to 65, the patients had hyperthyroidism that was newly diagnosed and had lasted under 2 months. Clinical symptoms, serum thyroxine, TRAb, thyroid ultrasound and orbital computed tomography informed diagnoses. V lost 4 bases to trimming and J lost 6 bases; unmatched junction nucleotides: 4. The CDR3 loop spans 15 amino acids. Germline V gene sequence: CDR1 SGHRS, CDR2 YFSETQ. RNA transcripts provided the source from which TCR beta CDR3 regions were amplified. The HTBI primer set served for first-round RT-PCR of the TCR CDR3. Each CDR3 protein is one row after TCRdb ran MiXCR on the multiplex PCR reads. The sample records fewer than 450,000 distinct CDR3 sequences, roughly 15% being singletons.

Sequencing input: blood. The receptor was derived from a woman in her twenties or thirties with Graves' hyperthyroidism that later progressed to Graves' ophthalmopathy. The rearrangement links TRBV5-1 to TRBJ2-2, with 12 nucleotides matching TRBD1. The CDR3 nucleotides read TGCGCCAGCAGCCCGGGACAGGGGGCCGCCGGGGAGCTGTTTTTT. Residues: CASSPGQGAAGELFF.